One T cell receptor beta chain is described in this entry. The V and J ends lost 6 bases and 8 bases, in that order; junction bases with no gene match: 6. The CDR3 is 13 residues long. The germline gives CDR1 MNHEY, CDR2 SVGAGI. The entry originates in a study of blood T cell repertoires in COVID-19. Study-level information: Samples of COVID-19 (acute and convalescent) were obtained from the United States, Italy and Spain.

The method was immunoSEQ multiplex PCR; TCRdb's version includes in-frame clones alone and lacks a portion of them. Seen here are just over 35,000 clones, roughly 87% observed once, and the top ten hold 20%. This chain links TRBV6-5 with TRBJ1-4, with 7 bases that match TRBD1. Sequences were obtained from peripheral blood. This clonotype originated in a man aged 55 to 70 with acute or convalescent COVID-19. The CDR3, as DNA: TGTGCCAGCAGGACGACAGGGAACGAAAAACTGTTTTTT. Translation gives CASRTTGNEKLFF.